Following are 15 T cell receptor beta chains from one sample sequenced in a study of blood T cell repertoires in COVID-19. TCRdb keeps only in-frame clones here, not all; method: immunoSEQ multiplex PCR. Of hundreds of thousands of clones detected, approximately 86% appear once; the ten largest clones hold about 8.9%. What was sequenced was PBMCs or T cells enriched from blood (not recorded which). The receptors were gathered from a woman under 30 who had recovered from COVID-19.

In its sample, this clone was seen a few times. V is TRBV12-1 and J is TRBJ2-5; no check of the table's D call, TRBD2, against the DNA was made. TRBV12-1 is given as a pseudogene. The CDR3 consists of 11 residues. The CDR3 nucleotides are TGTGCCAGCCACGCGAAAGAGACCCAGTACTTC. Its protein is CASHAKETQYF.

CDR3 coding DNA: TGCGCCAGCAGCCAAGGAGGGCTAGGGTCACCCCTCCACTTT. It yields the protein CASSQGGLGSPLHF. This rearrangement joins TRBV4-3 to TRBJ1-6; unclear D gene. The CDR3 is 14 amino acids. V lost 1 base and J lost 10, with 11 bases in between. Germline CDR1 is LGHNA and CDR2 is YSLEER.

V usage is TRBV7-7 and J usage is TRBJ2-5; 14 nucleotides match TRBD2. V lost 5 bases to trimming and J lost 7 bases; unmatched junction nucleotides: 6. Germline CDR1 reads SSHAT; CDR2 reads FNYEAQ (reference sequence). This CDR3 spans 15 amino acids. This CDR3 is CASSPGLAGVGTQYF. For the CDR3, the DNA is TGTGCCAGCAGCCCGGGACTAGCGGGAGTCGGGACCCAGTACTTC.

This chain joins TRBV18 and TRBJ1-6; TRBD1 aligns across 7 bases. Germline CDR1 and CDR2: KGHSH and LQKENI. This CDR3 spans 16 amino acids. V lost 4 bases to trimming and J lost 5 bases; unmatched junction nucleotides: 8. CDR3 amino acids: CASSQRTGFDNSPLHF. The CDR3, as DNA: TGTGCCAGCTCACAGAGGACAGGATTCGATAATTCACCCCTCCACTTT.

The gene calls are TRBV6-4 and TRBJ2-7; 7 bases align to TRBD1. Germline CDR1 reads MRHNA; CDR2 reads SNTAGT. J gave up 1 base and V 6 bases, and 6 bases lay outside the gene matches. The CDR3 loop spans 14 amino acids. This CDR3 reads CASRRDRRSYEQYF. DNA for the CDR3: TGTGCCAGCAGACGGGACAGACGGTCCTACGAGCAGTACTTC.

The chain links TRBV12-3 or TRBV12-4 to TRBJ1-2; D gene uncertain. There are 13 residues in the CDR3. The V gene lost 5 bases and the J gene lost 7 bases, with 14 bases spanning the gap. The CDR3 region has the DNA TGTGCCAGCAGTCGCCGAAGCCGGGGTGGCTACACCTTC. Translating it yields CASSRRSRGGYTF.

As regards this clone: The same CDR3 also results from other DNA sequences found in this sample. The V and J genes are TRBV27 and TRBJ1-1; 7 bases line up with TRBD1. Unmatched junction bases numbered 5, after V lost 2 bases and J lost 5 bases. The CDR3 covers 14 residues. Germline V gives CDR1 MNHEY, CDR2 SMNVEV (reference sequence). The CDR3 sequence: CASSLRQGGTEAFF. The CDR3 nucleotides are TGTGCCAGCAGTTTAAGACAGGGAGGAACTGAAGCTTTCTTT.

This chain links TRBV3-1 (or the pseudogene TRBV3-2) with TRBJ2-1; 8 positions agree with TRBD2. V shed 1 base, J shed 8 bases, and the junction held 4 bases outside the gene matches. The CDR3 is made up of 14 amino acids. Germline-derived CDR1 and CDR2 are LGHDT and YNNKEL (reference sequence). DNA of the CDR3: TGTGCCAGCAGCCAAGCGGGAGGGCCGCATGAGCAGTTCTTC. Amino acids: CASSQAGGPHEQFF.

V gene TRBV9 combines with J gene TRBJ2-7, with 7 positions matching TRBD2. There are 14 residues in the CDR3. V gave up 3 bases and J gave up 4 bases; unmatched junction bases: 7. Per germline, CDR1 SGDLS and CDR2 YYNGEE. The CDR3 coding sequence is TGTGCCAGCAGCGGGGGACTAACCGTATACGAGCAGTACTTC. It is translated as CASSGGLTVYEQYF.

The chain combines TRBV2 with TRBJ2-5; 8 nucleotides line up with TRBD1. V was pared by 5 bases and J by 2 bases, with 7 bases of the junction left unmatched. Germline-derived CDR1 and CDR2 are SNHLY and FYNNEI. The CDR3 is made up of 15 amino acids. In DNA form, the CDR3 reads TGTGCCAGCAGTATGATGACAGGGGTACAAGAGACCCAGTACTTC. Its protein product is CASSMMTGVQETQYF. Supplemented by reference TRBV2 and TRBJ2-5, the full variable domain reads EPEVTQTPSHQVTQMGQEVILRCVPISNHLYFYWYRQILGQKVEFLVSFYNNEISEKSEIFDDQFSVERPDGSNFTLKIRSTKLEDSAMYFCASSMMTGVQETQYFGPGTRLLVL.

The rearrangement uses TRBV7-9 and TRBJ1-3; no reliable D call. Trimming pared 1 base from V and 0 bases from J, leaving 7 bases between. This CDR3 has 15 residues. From germline, CDR1 is SEHNR and CDR2 FQNEAQ (reference sequence). The CDR3 loop is CASSLDAPSGNTIYF. CDR3 nucleotide sequence: TGTGCCAGCAGCTTAGACGCGCCCTCTGGAAACACCATATATTTT.

This clone appeared a single time. The gene calls are TRBV9 and TRBJ1-4; no firm D call. Germline CDR1 is SGDLS and CDR2 is YYNGEE. This CDR3 is 14 amino acids long. The V and J ends lost 0 bases and 7 bases respectively, with 10 bases between them. CDR3 amino acids: CASSVDPLSEKLFF. CDR3 sequence (DNA): TGTGCCAGCAGCGTAGACCCACTCTCTGAAAAACTGTTTTTT. The full variable domain, in which reference TRBV9 and TRBJ1-4 provide the parts outside the CDR3, is DSGVTQTPKHLITATGQRVTLRCSPRSGDLSVYWYQQSLDQGLQFLIQYYNGEERAKGNILERFSAQQFPDLHSELNLSSLELGDSALYFCASSVDPLSEKLFFGSGTQLSVL.

The V and J genes are TRBV6-5 and TRBJ1-5, with no clear D. Trimming took off 6 bases at V and 0 bases at J, with 6 bases between the two ends. Germline CDR1 reads MNHEY; CDR2 reads SVGAGI. The CDR3 has 13 residues. CDR3 region: CASSPYSNQPQHF. CDR3 in DNA: TGTGCCAGCAGCCCCTATAGCAATCAGCCCCAGCATTTT.

This chain uses TRBV12-3 or TRBV12-4 with TRBJ1-2; D is uncertain. The CDR3 loop spans 12 amino acids. With 6 bases removed from V and 3 bases from J, the gap between germline ends came to 8 bases. Here the CDR3 reads CASSLLDYGYTF. The CDR3 nucleotides read TGTGCCAGCAGCCTATTGGACTATGGCTACACCTTC.

The rearrangement uses TRBV3-1 (or the pseudogene TRBV3-2) and TRBJ1-1; TRBD1 agrees at 8 bases. Looked up from germline, CDR1 is LGHDT and CDR2 is YNNKEL (reference sequence). The V segment lost 5 bases and the J segment 0 bases; nucleotides outside the gene matches: 5. The CDR3 length is 15 residues. The CDR3, as DNA: TGTGCCAGCAGCGCCGGGACAGGTATGAACACTGAAGCTTTCTTT. Protein: CASSAGTGMNTEAFF.